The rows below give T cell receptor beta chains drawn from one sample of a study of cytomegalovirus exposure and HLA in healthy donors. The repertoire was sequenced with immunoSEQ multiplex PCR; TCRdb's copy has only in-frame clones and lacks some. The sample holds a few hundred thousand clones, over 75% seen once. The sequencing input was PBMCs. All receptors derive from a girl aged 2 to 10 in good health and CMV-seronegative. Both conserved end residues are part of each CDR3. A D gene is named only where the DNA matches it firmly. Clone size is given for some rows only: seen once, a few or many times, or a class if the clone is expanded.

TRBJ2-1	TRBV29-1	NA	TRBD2	TGCAGCGTTGACCGGGGCGGGAGGAATGAGCAGTTCTTC	CSVDRGGRNEQFF
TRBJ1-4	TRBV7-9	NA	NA	TGTGCCAGCACCAGCTTGGGAAAGGGAGTTAATGAAAAACTGTTTTTT	CASTSLGKGVNEKLFF
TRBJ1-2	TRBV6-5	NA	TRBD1	TGTGCCAGCAGAACCGGACAGGGGGCGGGGTATGGCTACACCTTC	CASRTGQGAGYGYTF
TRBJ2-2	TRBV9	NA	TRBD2	TGTGCCAGCAACGGACTAGCGGAACCCGCGAACACCGGGGAGCTGTTTTTT	CASNGLAEPANTGELFF
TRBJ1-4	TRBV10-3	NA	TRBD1	TGTGCCATCAGAGGGACAGGGGGTAATGAAAAACTGTTTTTT	CAIRGTGGNEKLFF
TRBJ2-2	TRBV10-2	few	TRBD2	TGCGCCAGCAGCCCCATTACTAGCGGGGGGGCGGTCGGGGAGCTGTTTTTT	CASSPITSGGAVGELFF
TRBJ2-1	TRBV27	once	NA	TGTGCCAGCGGCCGCCTTACAGGGAATGAGCAGTTCTTC	CASGRLTGNEQFF
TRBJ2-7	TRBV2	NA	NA	TGTGCCAGCAGTCACAAACTAGAGACCTACGAGCAGTACTTC	CASSHKLETYEQYF
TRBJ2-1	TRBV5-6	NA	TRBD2	TGTGCCAGCAGCTTGGCCCCGGGAGGCTGGGACAATGAGCAGTTCTTC	CASSLAPGGWDNEQFF
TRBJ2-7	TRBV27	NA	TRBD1	TGTGCCAGCAGTTTAGACCCCGACAGGGGGACGTCTAACGAGCAGTACTTC	CASSLDPDRGTSNEQYF
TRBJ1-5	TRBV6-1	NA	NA	TGTGCCAGCAGAAACGGGGGTAGCAATCAGCCCCAGCATTTT	CASRNGGSNQPQHF
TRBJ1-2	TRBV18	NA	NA	TGTGCCAGCTCACCACTCCGGGGAGCAAACTCTGGCTACACCTTC	CASSPLRGANSGYTF
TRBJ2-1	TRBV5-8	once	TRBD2	TGTGCCAGCAGCTTGACCGGGACTAGCGACAATGAGCAGTTCTTC	CASSLTGTSDNEQFF
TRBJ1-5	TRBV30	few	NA	TGTGCCTGGAGGGACAGCCCAGGGCAGCCCCAGCATTTT	CAWRDSPGQPQHF
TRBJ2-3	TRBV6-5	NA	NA	TGTGCCAGCAGTTATTGGCGCACAGATACGCAGTATTTT	CASSYWRTDTQYF
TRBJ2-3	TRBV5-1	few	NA	TGCGCCAGCAGCTTGGACTTTTGGACAGATACGCAGTATTTT	CASSLDFWTDTQYF
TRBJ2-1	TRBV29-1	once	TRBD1	TGCAGCGTTACCGGGACAGGACTTTCAAATGAGCAGTTCTTC	CSVTGTGLSNEQFF
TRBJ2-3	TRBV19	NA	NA	TGTGCCAGTAGTATCAACAGGGACGCAGATACGCAGTATTTT	CASSINRDADTQYF
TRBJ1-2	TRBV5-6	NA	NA	TGTGCCAGCAGCTTACGGGAAAACTATGGCTACACCTTC	CASSLRENYGYTF
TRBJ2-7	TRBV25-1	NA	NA	TGTGCCAGCAGTGATACGGGAGTAGCCGAGCAGTACTTC	CASSDTGVAEQYF
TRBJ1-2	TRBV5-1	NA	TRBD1	TGCGCCAGCAGCTACGGGCCAGAGACAGGGGTTAGGGGCTACACCTTC	CASSYGPETGVRGYTF
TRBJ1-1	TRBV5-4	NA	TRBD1	TGTGCCAGCAGCTTAAAGGGACAGAGGACTGAAGCTTTCTTT	CASSLKGQRTEAFF
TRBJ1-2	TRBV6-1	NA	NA	TGTGCCAGCAGTGAAATGGGGAGAAACAAGGTGCATGGCTACACCTTC	CASSEMGRNKVHGYTF
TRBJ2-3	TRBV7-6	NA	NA	TGTGCCAGCAGCTTAGAAGCTAATACGCAGTATTTT	CASSLEANTQYF
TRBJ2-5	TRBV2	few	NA	TGTGCCAGCAGTCAGAGCGGAACGTCTCCGGGGACCCAGTACTTC	CASSQSGTSPGTQYF
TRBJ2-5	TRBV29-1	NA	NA	TGCAGCGTTAGTTCAGGGAAGGAGACCCAGTACTTC	CSVSSGKETQYF
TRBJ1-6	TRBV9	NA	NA	TGTGCCAGCAGCATGCGTCCCTCCTATAATTCACCCCTCCACTTT	CASSMRPSYNSPLHF
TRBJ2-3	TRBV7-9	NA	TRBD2	TGTGCCAGCAGCTCTAGCGGGAGGACGGATACGCAGTATTTT	CASSSSGRTDTQYF
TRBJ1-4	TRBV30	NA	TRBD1	TGTGCCTGGAATCTTTGGACAGGGAAGGATATAGGGGAAAAACTGTTTTTT	CAWNLWTGKDIGEKLFF
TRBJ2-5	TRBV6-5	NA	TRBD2	TGTGCCAGCAGAAGCGGGGGGACCCAAGAGACCCAGTACTTC	CASRSGGTQETQYF
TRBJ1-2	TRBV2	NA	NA	TGTGCCAGCAGTGAAGGGGCGGGCTATGGCTACACCTTC	CASSEGAGYGYTF
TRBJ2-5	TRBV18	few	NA	TGTGCCAGCTCACCACCGAGCGCAGGGGGACTGTGGGAGCAGTACTTC	CASSPPSAGGLWEQYF
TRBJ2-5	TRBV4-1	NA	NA	TGCGCCAGCAGCCAAGATCCCAGGGGCGAGACCCAGTACTTC	CASSQDPRGETQYF
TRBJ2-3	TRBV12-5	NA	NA	TGTGCTAGTGGGAAGGGAGGAGGAGTGTCAGATACGCAGTATTTT	CASGKGGGVSDTQYF
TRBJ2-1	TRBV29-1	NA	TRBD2	TGCAGCGTTCACCCAAGACTAGCTGTCGGCGAGCAGTTCTTC	CSVHPRLAVGEQFF
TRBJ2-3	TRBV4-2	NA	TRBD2	TGTGCCAGCCGCGCTAGCGGAACCACAGATACGCAGTATTTT	CASRASGTTDTQYF
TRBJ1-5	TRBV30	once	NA	TGTGCCTGGACCAGGGGCGGCAATCAGCCCCAGCATTTT	CAWTRGGNQPQHF
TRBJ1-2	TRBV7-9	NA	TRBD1	TGTGCCAGCAGCAAACCACAGGGGGCGCGGGGCTACACCTTC	CASSKPQGARGYTF
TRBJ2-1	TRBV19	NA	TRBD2	TGTGCCAGTAGTATAGAGGCGGGGGGGTACAATGAGCAGTTCTTC	CASSIEAGGYNEQFF
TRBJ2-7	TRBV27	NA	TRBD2	TGTGCCAGCAGTCCTTTAGCGGGAGGAGTCCCGTACTACGAGCAGTACTTC	CASSPLAGGVPYYEQYF
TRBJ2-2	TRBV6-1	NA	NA	TGTGCCAGCAGTGAACGAGGGAAGGGTGGCGGGGAGCTGTTTTTT	CASSERGKGGGELFF
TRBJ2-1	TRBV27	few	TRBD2	TGTGCCAGCAGTCTAGGACTAGCGGGACTATACAATGAGCAGTTCTTC	CASSLGLAGLYNEQFF
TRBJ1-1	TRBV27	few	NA	TGTGCCAGCAGGGGAGTCCGGGGGACTGAAGCTTTCTTT	CASRGVRGTEAFF